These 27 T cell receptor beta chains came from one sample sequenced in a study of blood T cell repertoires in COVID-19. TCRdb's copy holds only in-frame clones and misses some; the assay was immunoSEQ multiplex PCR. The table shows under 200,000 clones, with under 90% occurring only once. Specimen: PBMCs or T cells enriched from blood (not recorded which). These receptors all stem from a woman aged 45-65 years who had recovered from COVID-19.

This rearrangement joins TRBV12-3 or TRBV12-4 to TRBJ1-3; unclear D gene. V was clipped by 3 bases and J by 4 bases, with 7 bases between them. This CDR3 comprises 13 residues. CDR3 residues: CASSFGRGNTIYF. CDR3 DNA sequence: TGTGCCAGCAGTTTCGGCAGGGGAAACACCATATATTTT.

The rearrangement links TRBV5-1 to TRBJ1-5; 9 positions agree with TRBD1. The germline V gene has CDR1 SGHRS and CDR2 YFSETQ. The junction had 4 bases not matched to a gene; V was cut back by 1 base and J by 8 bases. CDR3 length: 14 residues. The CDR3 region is CASSLTGGAEPQHF. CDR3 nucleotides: TGCGCCAGCAGCTTGACAGGGGGCGCAGAGCCCCAGCATTTT.

The CDR3 here is CASSMKTSGLPTPYEQYF. DNA for the CDR3: TGTGCCAGTAGTATGAAGACTAGCGGACTACCCACTCCCTACGAGCAGTACTTC. This rearrangement joins TRBV19 to TRBJ2-7; 9 positions match TRBD2. Germline V CDR1 and CDR2: LNHDA, SQIVND (reference sequence). The CDR3 loop spans 18 amino acids. Losses at the gene ends were 3 bases for V and 2 bases for J; bases not matched to a gene: 14.

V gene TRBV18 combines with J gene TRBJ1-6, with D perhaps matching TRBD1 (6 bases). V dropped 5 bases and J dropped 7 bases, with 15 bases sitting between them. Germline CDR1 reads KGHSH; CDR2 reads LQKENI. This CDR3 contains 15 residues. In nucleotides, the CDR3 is TGTGCCAGCTCAATCGGGCGGGGGCCGAATTCACCCCTCCACTTT. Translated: CASSIGRGPNSPLHF.

The CDR3 sequence is CASSSGLSTDTQYF. The CDR3 region has the DNA TGCGCCAGCAGCTCCGGACTGTCAACAGATACGCAGTATTTT. The rearrangement links TRBV5-1 to TRBJ2-3, with D perhaps matching TRBD2 (5 bases). The CDR3 sequence is 14 residues long. CDR1 is SGHRS and CDR2 is YFSETQ in the germline V gene. Trimming cost V 3 bases and J 3 bases, with 11 bases left between them. Full variable domain (missing parts from reference TRBV5-1 and TRBJ2-3): KAGVTQTPRYLIKTRGQQVTLSCSPISGHRSVSWYQQTPGQGLQFLFEYFSETQRNKGNFPGRFSGRQFSNSRSEMNVSTLELGDSALYLCASSSGLSTDTQYFGPGTRLTVL.

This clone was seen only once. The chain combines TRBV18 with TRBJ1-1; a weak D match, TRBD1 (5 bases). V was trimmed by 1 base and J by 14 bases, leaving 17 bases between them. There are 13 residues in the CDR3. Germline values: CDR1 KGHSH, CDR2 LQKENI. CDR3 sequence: CASSPLPFDQGFF. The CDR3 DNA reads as TGTGCCAGCTCACCACTCCCTTTTGACCAGGGATTCTTT.

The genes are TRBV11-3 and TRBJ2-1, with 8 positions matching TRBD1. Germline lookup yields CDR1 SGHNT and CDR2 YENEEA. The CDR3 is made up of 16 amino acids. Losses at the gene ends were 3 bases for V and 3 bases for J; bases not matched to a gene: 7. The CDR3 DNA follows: TGTGCCAGCAGCTTTGGACAGGGCAGTTTCTACAATGAGCAGTTCTTC. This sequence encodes CASSFGQGSFYNEQFF.

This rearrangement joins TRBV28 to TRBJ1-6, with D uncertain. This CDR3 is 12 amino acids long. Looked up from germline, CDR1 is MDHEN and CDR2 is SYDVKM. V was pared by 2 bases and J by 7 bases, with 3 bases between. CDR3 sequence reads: CASSLRNSPLHF. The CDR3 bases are TGTGCCAGCAGTTTACGGAATTCACCCCTCCACTTT.

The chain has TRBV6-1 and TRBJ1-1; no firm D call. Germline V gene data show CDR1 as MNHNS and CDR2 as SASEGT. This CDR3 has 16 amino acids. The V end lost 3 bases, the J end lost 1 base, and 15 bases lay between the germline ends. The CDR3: CASSDPSAGKNTEAFF. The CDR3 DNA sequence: TGTGCCAGCAGTGACCCGAGCGCCGGGAAGAACACTGAAGCTTTCTTT.

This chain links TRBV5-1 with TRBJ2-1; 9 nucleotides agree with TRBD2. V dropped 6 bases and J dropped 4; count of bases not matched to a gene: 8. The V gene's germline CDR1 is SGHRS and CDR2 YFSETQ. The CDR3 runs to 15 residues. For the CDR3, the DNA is TGCGCCAGCACCGAGGCGGGGGGGACTTACAATGAGCAGTTCTTC. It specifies CASTEAGGTYNEQFF.

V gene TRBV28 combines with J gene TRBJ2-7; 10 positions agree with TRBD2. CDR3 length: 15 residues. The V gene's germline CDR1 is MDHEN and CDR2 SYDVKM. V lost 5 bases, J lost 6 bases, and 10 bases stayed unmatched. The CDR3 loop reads CASSISAGGPSEQYF. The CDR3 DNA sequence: TGTGCCAGCAGTATATCAGCGGGAGGGCCTTCCGAGCAGTACTTC.

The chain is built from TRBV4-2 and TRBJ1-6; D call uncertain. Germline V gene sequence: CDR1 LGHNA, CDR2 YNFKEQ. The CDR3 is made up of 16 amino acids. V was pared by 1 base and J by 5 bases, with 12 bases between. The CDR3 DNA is TGTGCCAGCAGCCAAGTTGGGCAGCCCAATAATTCACCCCTCCACTTT. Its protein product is CASSQVGQPNNSPLHF.

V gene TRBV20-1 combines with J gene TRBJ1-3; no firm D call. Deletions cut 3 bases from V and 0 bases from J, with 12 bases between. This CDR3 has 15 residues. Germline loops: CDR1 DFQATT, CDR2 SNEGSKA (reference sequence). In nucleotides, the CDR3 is TGCAGTGCTAGTGCGAAACAGATCTCTGGAAACACCATATATTTT. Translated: CSASAKQISGNTIYF.

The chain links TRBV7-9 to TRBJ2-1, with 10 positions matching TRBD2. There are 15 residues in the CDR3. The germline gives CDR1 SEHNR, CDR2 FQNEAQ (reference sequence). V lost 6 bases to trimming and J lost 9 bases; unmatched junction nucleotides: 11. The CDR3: CASSQRSGGSSEQFF. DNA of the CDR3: TGTGCCAGCAGTCAACGTAGCGGGGGGTCTAGTGAGCAGTTCTTC.

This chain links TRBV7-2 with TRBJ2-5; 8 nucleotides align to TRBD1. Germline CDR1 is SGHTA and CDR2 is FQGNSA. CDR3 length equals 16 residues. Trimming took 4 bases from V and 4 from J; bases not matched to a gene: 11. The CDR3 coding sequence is TGTGCCAGCAGCTCTATGAGATTACAGGGGGTAGAGACCCAGTACTTC. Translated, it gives CASSSMRLQGVETQYF.

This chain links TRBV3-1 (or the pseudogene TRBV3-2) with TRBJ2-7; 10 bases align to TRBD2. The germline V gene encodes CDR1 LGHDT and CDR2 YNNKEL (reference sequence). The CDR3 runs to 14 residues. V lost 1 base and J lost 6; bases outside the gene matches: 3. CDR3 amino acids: CASSQAAGGGEQYF. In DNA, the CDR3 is TGTGCCAGCAGCCAAGCAGCGGGGGGGGGCGAGCAGTACTTC.

This CDR3 is CASSITGTGGTYGYTF. The DNA of the CDR3 is TGTGCCAGCAGCATCACCGGGACAGGGGGTACATATGGCTACACCTTC. The chain has TRBV5-8 and TRBJ1-2; 11 bases are shared with TRBD1. The germline CDR1 and CDR2 sequences are SGHTS and YDEGEE. The CDR3 length is 16 residues. V lost 4 bases to trimming and J lost 5 bases; unmatched junction nucleotides: 10.

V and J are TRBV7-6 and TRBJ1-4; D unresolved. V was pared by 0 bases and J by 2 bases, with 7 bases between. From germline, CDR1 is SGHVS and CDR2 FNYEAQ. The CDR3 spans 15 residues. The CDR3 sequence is CASSLAGATNEKLFF. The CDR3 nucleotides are TGTGCCAGCAGCTTAGCGGGCGCGACTAATGAAAAACTGTTTTTT.

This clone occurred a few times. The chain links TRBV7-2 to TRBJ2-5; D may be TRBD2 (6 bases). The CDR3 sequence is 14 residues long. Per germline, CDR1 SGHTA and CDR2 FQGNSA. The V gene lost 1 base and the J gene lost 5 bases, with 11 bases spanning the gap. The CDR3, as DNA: TGTGCCAGCAGCTTAGATTCGGGGGACGAGACCCAGTACTTC. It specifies CASSLDSGDETQYF.

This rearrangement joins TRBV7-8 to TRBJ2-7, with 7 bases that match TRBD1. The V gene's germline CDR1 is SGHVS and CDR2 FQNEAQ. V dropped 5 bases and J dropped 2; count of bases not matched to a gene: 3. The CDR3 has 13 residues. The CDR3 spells CASSRGQTYEQYF. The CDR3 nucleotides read TGTGCCAGCAGCCGGGGACAGACCTACGAGCAGTACTTC.

This CDR3 reads CASSLGGIAGGAGSSPLHF. CDR3 sequence (DNA): TGTGCCAGCAGCTTAGGTGGAATTGCAGGGGGCGCAGGATCCTCACCCCTCCACTTT. This rearrangement joins TRBV7-3 to TRBJ1-6; 8 bases line up with TRBD1. Germline V gives CDR1 SGHTA, CDR2 FQGTGA. Germline trimming cut 2 bases from V and 10 bases from J; bases unmatched to any gene: 19. The CDR3 is made up of 19 amino acids.

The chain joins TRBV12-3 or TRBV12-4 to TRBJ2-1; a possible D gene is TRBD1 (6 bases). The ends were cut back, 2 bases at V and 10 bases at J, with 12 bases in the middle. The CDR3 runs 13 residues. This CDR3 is CASSLRDTREQFF. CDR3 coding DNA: TGTGCCAGCAGTTTAAGGGACACCAGAGAGCAGTTCTTC.

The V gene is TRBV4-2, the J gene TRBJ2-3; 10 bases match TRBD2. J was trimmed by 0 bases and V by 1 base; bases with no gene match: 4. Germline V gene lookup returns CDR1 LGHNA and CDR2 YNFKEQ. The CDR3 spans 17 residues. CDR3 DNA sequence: TGTGCCAGCAGCCAAGGAGCGGGGGGGCCTAGCACAGATACGCAGTATTTT. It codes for CASSQGAGGPSTDTQYF.

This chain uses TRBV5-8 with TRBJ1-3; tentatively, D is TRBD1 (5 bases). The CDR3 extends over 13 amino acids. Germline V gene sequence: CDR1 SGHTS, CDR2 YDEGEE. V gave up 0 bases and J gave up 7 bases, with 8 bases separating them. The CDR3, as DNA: TGTGCCAGCAGCTTGGCAGGGCGCAACACCATATATTTT. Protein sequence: CASSLAGRNTIYF.

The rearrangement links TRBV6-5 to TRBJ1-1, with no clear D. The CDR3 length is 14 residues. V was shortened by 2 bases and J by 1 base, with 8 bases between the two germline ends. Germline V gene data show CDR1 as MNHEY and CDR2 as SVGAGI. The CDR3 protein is CASSYGHGNTEAFF. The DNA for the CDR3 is TGTGCCAGCAGTTACGGTCACGGGAACACTGAAGCTTTCTTT.

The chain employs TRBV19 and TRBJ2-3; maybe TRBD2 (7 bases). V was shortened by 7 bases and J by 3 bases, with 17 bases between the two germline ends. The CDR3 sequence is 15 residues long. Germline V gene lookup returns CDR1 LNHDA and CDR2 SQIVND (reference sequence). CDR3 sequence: CASKRGGKATDTQYF. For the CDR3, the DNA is TGTGCCAGTAAGAGGGGGGGTAAGGCAACAGATACGCAGTATTTT.

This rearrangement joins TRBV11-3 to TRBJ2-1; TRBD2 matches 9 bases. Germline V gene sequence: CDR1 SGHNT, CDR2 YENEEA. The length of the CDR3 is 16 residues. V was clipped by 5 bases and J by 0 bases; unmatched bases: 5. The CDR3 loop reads CASSHSAGGSYNEQFF. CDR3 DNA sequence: TGTGCCAGCAGCCATTCAGCGGGGGGCTCCTACAATGAGCAGTTCTTC.